This T cell receptor beta chain appears in the sequencing data of a study of cytomegalovirus exposure and HLA in healthy donors. As to this clone: The antigen is unknown.

Study results and caveats: Judged likely to be a sequencing artifact was a cluster of highly shared sequence variants. An Asian-associated ancestry cluster reportedly showed fewer N-insertions than the approximately 630-donor mean in a later analysis. Later analysis associated a missense DCLRE1C variant with TCR beta V- and J-gene trimming. The study labeled approximately 150 TCR beta chains cytomegalovirus-associated.

Primers for the PCR totalled 60 Vbeta and 13 Jbeta. Sequencing was performed with immunoSEQ multiplex PCR; in TCRdb, only in-frame clones are kept and a portion is missing. The data hold 150,000 to 200,000 clones, with 60% to 85% observed a single time. The V gene's germline CDR1 is MNHEY and CDR2 SVGAGI. The CDR3 covers 13 residues. Deletions cut 2 bases from V and 2 bases from J, with 7 bases between. This sequence was found in a man between 18 and 29 years old in good health and CMV-seronegative. The specimen sequenced was PBMCs. The rearrangement uses TRBV6-5 and TRBJ2-7; D not resolved. CDR3: CASSYGPTYEQYF. CDR3 in DNA: TGTGCCAGCAGTTACGGGCCAACCTACGAGCAGTACTTC.